A single sample gave rise to the 17 T cell receptor beta chains below, sequenced in a study of shared clonotypes between healthy human individuals. Here immunoSEQ multiplex PCR was the method, and the copy in TCRdb shows in-frame clones only, minus some. The sample carries under 2,500,000 clones, around 95% recorded once. The sample was naive CD4+ T cells sorted from blood. The subset denotes: CD45RA+ positively selected. Receptors originate from a man aged 18-30 years in good health.

The V gene is TRBV11-1, the J gene TRBJ2-2; D remains unclear. V gave up 3 bases and J gave up 1 base, with 9 bases separating them. This CDR3 has 15 amino acids. The germline V gene has CDR1 SGHAT and CDR2 FQDESV (reference sequence). The CDR3: CASSFQRVNTGELFF. CDR3 nucleotides: TGTGCCAGCAGCTTCCAGAGAGTGAACACCGGGGAGCTGTTTTTT.

The chain employs TRBV6-1 and TRBJ1-1; TRBD1 matches 7 bases. Germline CDR1 is MNHNS and CDR2 is SASEGT. Germline trimming cut 7 bases from V and 4 bases from J; bases unmatched to any gene: 3. The CDR3 length is 12 residues. Here the CDR3 reads CASTEGATEAFF. The CDR3 coding sequence is TGTGCCAGCACCGAGGGGGCCACTGAAGCTTTCTTT.

This chain links TRBV2 with TRBJ2-3; D is perhaps TRBD2 (5 bases). This CDR3 has 12 residues. Germline V gene sequence: CDR1 SNHLY, CDR2 FYNNEI. Trimming shortened V by 8 bases and J by 3 bases, and 9 bases separated the two germline ends. The CDR3 DNA reads as TGTGCCAGCGTACCGGGGACAGATACGCAGTATTTT. Residues: CASVPGTDTQYF.

J is TRBJ2-7 and V is TRBV2, with a weak D call TRBD1 (5 bases). The CDR3 is made up of 13 amino acids. V was cut by 6 bases and J by 2 bases, with 11 bases left in between. In germline, CDR1 is SNHLY, CDR2 FYNNEI. The CDR3 sequence: CASRTDGPYEQYF. CDR3 nucleotide sequence: TGTGCCAGCAGGACAGATGGACCCTACGAGCAGTACTTC.

The V and J genes are TRBV4-2 and TRBJ2-7, with TRBD1 matching over 8 bases. V was clipped by 3 bases and J by 0 bases; unmatched bases: 4. The germline V gene encodes CDR1 LGHNA and CDR2 YNFKEQ. The CDR3 is made up of 15 amino acids. The CDR3 nucleotides read TGTGCCAGCAGCCAGTCCGGGACAGGCTCCTACGAGCAGTACTTC. It specifies CASSQSGTGSYEQYF.

The chain employs TRBV27 and TRBJ2-3; the D is unclear. V was cut by 4 bases and J by 7 bases, with 9 bases left in between. The CDR3 has 12 residues. Germline loops: CDR1 MNHEY, CDR2 SMNVEV (reference sequence). The CDR3 DNA sequence: TGTGCCAGCAGTTCCAAAGGGTATACGCAGTATTTT. Translating gives CASSSKGYTQYF.

This chain uses TRBV4-3 with TRBJ2-2, with D perhaps matching TRBD2 (7 bases). CDR3 size: 17 residues. V lost 0 bases, J lost 0 bases, and 11 bases lay in between. Per the germline V gene, CDR1 is LGHNA and CDR2 is YSLEER. The CDR3 region has the DNA TGCGCCAGCAGCCAAGATCGCGGGGGCCCGAACACCGGGGAGCTGTTTTTT. Protein: CASSQDRGGPNTGELFF.

This chain uses TRBV11-2 with TRBJ2-3; D possibly matches TRBD1 or TRBD2 (6 bases each). V lost 5 bases and J 14 bases, leaving 17 bases between the germline ends. CDR1 is SGHAT, CDR2 FQNNGV, per germline. The length of the CDR3 is 12 residues. The CDR3 DNA sequence: TGTGCCAGCAGCCAACAGGTCGGGGGCCTGTATTTT. It translates to CASSQQVGGLYF.

The V call is TRBV25-1, the J call TRBJ2-1; D gene ambiguous. Germline V gene lookup returns CDR1 MGHDK and CDR2 SYGVNS. This CDR3 is built from 13 residues. V was trimmed by 7 bases and J by 7 bases, leaving 14 bases between them. CDR3 DNA: TGTGCCAGCACTGGGATATACCGAAATGAGCAGTTCTTC. This gives the protein CASTGIYRNEQFF.

The chain combines TRBV15 with TRBJ2-3; D gene uncertain. Germline-derived CDR1 and CDR2 are LNHNV and YYDKDF (reference sequence). CDR3 length equals 19 residues. V was clipped by 0 bases and J by 3 bases, with 22 bases between them. This CDR3 reads CATSRDLWGVLDPTDTQYF. The CDR3 coding sequence is TGTGCCACCAGCAGAGATTTGTGGGGTGTGTTGGACCCAACAGATACGCAGTATTTT.

The DNA of the CDR3 is TGTGCCAGCAGTTACTCTGAGGGCCAGCCCCAGCATTTT. Residues: CASSYSEGQPQHF. The chain has TRBV6-6 and TRBJ1-5; D unresolved. With 0 bases removed from V and 7 bases from J, the gap between germline ends came to 7 bases. The CDR3 has 13 amino acids. Germline CDR1 reads MNHNY; CDR2 reads SVGAGI (reference sequence).

The CDR3 sequence: CASTRVTDTQYF. DNA for the CDR3: TGTGCCAGTACGCGAGTCACAGATACGCAGTATTTT. The chain uses TRBV13 and TRBJ2-3; D call uncertain. Per the germline V gene, CDR1 is PRHDT and CDR2 is FYEKMQ (reference sequence). CDR3 length: 12 residues. Trimming pared 9 bases from V and 2 bases from J, leaving 9 bases between.

About this clone: At the DNA level, this CDR3 is encoded by other sequences in the same sample as well. This rearrangement joins TRBV2 to TRBJ2-5; D is undetermined. The ends were cut back, 4 bases at V and 5 bases at J, with 11 bases in the middle. This CDR3 is built from 13 residues. Germline CDR1 reads SNHLY; CDR2 reads FYNNEI. The CDR3 sequence: CASSGGLRETQYF. DNA for the CDR3: TGTGCCAGCAGTGGAGGATTGAGGGAGACCCAGTACTTC. Using reference TRBV2 and TRBJ2-5 for the parts outside the CDR3, the full variable domain is EPEVTQTPSHQVTQMGQEVILRCVPISNHLYFYWYRQILGQKVEFLVSFYNNEISEKSEIFDDQFSVERPDGSNFTLKIRSTKLEDSAMYFCASSGGLRETQYFGPGTRLLVL.

This clone occurred once. The chain employs TRBV5-1 and TRBJ1-1, with D unresolved. Germline loops: CDR1 SGHRS, CDR2 YFSETQ. V was shortened by 0 bases and J by 4 bases, with 4 bases between the two germline ends. This CDR3 comprises 12 residues. The CDR3 bases are TGCGCCAGCAGCTTGGGCCTCACTGAAGCTTTCTTT. Amino acid sequence: CASSLGLTEAFF.

Comments on this clone: Other DNA sequences from this sample encode an identical CDR3 as well. The CDR3 loop is CASSGGGNTEAFF. CDR3 in DNA: TGTGCCAGCTCAGGGGGTGGGAACACTGAAGCTTTCTTT. This sequence joins TRBV18 and TRBJ1-1; a possible D gene is TRBD1 (5 bases). Trimming cost V 5 bases and J 1 base, with 8 bases left between them. CDR3 length: 13 residues. Per the germline V gene, CDR1 is KGHSH and CDR2 is LQKENI.

The rearrangement joins TRBV18 to TRBJ2-7; 12 bases match TRBD1. Germline CDR1 is KGHSH and CDR2 is LQKENI. The CDR3 runs 15 residues. The junction had 4 bases not matched to a gene; V was cut back by 2 bases and J by 5 bases. CDR3 residues: CASSPGTGGMHEQYF. DNA of the CDR3: TGTGCCAGCTCACCAGGGACAGGGGGCATGCACGAGCAGTACTTC.

The chain combines TRBV25-1 with TRBJ1-1; tentative D call: TRBD1 (5 bases). Between the trimmed V and J ends, which lost 4 bases and 1 base, there was a span of 10 bases. CDR3 length: 14 amino acids. Germline lookup yields CDR1 MGHDK and CDR2 SYGVNS. CDR3 in DNA: TGTGCCAGCAGTGTTCAACAGGAGAACACTGAAGCTTTCTTT. It yields the protein CASSVQQENTEAFF.